The sequence of this TCR beta chain was determined in a study of blood T cell repertoires in COVID-19. The wider study: Sources were T cells, B-cell-depleted T cells, or PBMCs; the material itself was cDNA or gDNA.

Method: immunoSEQ multiplex PCR; TCRdb's copy keeps in-frame clones and lacks some. The sample includes about 290,000 clones, 85% to 90% of them seen just once. Sequenced: peripheral blood. This receptor was taken from a woman aged 25 to 39 with COVID-19, enrolled during active disease.

For the CDR3, the DNA is TGCACCTGTTTCATCCCGACAGATAACTATGGCTACACCTTC. Protein product: CTCFIPTDNYGYTF. V usage is TRBV29-1 and J usage is TRBJ1-2; tentatively, D is TRBD1 (5 bases). The CDR3 length is 14 residues. Germline loops: CDR1 SQVTM, CDR2 ANQGSEA.